This TCR beta chain appears in the sequencing data of a study of T cell changes during pregnancy in multiple sclerosis. There are 12 residues in the CDR3. The germline V gene encodes CDR1 MNHEY and CDR2 SMNVEV (reference sequence). Trimming removed 0 bases from V and 8 bases from J, with 7 bases in between. Repertoires were generated with immunoSEQ multiplex PCR, while TCRdb's copy carries only in-frame clones and drops some. This sample carries fewer than 95,000 clones, around 92% of them seen once, and the ten largest clones take roughly 2.2%. The TCR comes from a female donor with multiple sclerosis, enrolled in a pregnancy study. The source material was peripheral blood, sampled in the third trimester of pregnancy. This chain joins TRBV27 and TRBJ1-1; no clear D. The CDR3 nucleotides are TGTGCCAGCAGTTTATCGGGAGGGGAAGCTTTCTTT. Its translation is CASSLSGGEAFF.